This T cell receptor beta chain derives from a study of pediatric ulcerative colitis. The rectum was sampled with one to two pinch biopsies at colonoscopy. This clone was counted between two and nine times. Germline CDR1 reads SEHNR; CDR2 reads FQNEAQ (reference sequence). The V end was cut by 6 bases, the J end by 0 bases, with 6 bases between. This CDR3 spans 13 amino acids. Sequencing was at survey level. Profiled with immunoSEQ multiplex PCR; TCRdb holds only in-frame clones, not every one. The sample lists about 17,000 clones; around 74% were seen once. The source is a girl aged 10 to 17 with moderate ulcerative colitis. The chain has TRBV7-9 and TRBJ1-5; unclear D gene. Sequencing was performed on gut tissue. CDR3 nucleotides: TGTGCCAGCAGTCTCAATAGCAATCAGCCCCAGCATTTT. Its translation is CASSLNSNQPQHF.